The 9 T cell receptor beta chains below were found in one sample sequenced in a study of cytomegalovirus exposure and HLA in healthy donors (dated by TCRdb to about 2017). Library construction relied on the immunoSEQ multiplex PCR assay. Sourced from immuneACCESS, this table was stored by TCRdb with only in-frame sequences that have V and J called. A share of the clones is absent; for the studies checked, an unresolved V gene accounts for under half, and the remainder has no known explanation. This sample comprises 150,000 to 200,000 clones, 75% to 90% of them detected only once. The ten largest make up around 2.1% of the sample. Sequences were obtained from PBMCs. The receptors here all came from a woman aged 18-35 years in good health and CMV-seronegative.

CDR3 bases: TGTGCCAGCAGCGTGGCAGCGGGGGGGCCCCCAGAGACCCAGTACTTC. This codes for CASSVAAGGPPETQYF. The chain recombines TRBV4-2 with TRBJ2-5, with TRBD2 matching 10 bases. The CDR3 has 16 residues. The germline V gene encodes CDR1 LGHNA and CDR2 YNFKEQ. V was pared by 5 bases and J by 4 bases, with 10 bases of the junction left unmatched.

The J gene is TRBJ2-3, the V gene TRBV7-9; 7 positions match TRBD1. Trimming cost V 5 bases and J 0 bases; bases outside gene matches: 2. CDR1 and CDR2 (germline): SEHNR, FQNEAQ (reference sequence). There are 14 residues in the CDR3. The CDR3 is CASSQGVSTDTQYF. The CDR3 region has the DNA TGTGCCAGCAGCCAGGGGGTTAGCACAGATACGCAGTATTTT.

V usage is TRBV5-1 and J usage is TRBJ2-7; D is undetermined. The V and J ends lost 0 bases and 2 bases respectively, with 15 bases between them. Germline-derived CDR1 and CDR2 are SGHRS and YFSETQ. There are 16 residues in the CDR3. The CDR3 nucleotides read TGCGCCAGCAGCTTGGCTCTAGGAACTGCTACCTACGAGCAGTACTTC. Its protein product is CASSLALGTATYEQYF.

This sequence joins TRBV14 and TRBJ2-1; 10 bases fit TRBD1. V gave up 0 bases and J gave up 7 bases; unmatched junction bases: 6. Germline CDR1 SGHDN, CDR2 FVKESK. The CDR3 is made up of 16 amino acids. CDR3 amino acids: CASSQDWTGGGNEQFF. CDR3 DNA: TGTGCCAGCAGCCAAGATTGGACAGGGGGTGGGAATGAGCAGTTCTTC.

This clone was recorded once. The CDR3 DNA reads as TGCAGCGTCTGGCCGGGACAGGGGTCGTACGAGCAGTACTTC. Protein: CSVWPGQGSYEQYF. This chain connects TRBV29-1 to TRBJ2-7; 10 nucleotides match TRBD1. The germline V gene has CDR1 SQVTM and CDR2 ANQGSEA. V shed 6 bases, J shed 4 bases, and the junction held 9 bases outside the gene matches. The CDR3 is 14 amino acids.

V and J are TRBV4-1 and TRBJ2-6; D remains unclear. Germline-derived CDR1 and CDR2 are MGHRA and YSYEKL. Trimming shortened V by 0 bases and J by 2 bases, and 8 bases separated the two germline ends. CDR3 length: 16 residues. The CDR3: CASSQDRQAGANVLTF. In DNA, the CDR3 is TGCGCCAGCAGCCAAGATCGCCAGGCTGGGGCCAACGTCCTGACTTTC.

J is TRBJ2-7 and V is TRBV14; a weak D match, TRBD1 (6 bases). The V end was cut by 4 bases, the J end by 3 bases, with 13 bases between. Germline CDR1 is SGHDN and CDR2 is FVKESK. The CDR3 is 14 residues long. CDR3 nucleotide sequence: TGTGCCAGCAGCCTACAGGGATCCTTCTACGAGCAGTACTTC. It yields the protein CASSLQGSFYEQYF.

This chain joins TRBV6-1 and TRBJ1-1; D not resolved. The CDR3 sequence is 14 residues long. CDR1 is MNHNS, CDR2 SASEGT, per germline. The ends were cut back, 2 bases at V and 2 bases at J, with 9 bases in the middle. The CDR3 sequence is CASSESAENTEAFF. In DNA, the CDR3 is TGTGCCAGCAGTGAAAGCGCGGAAAACACTGAAGCTTTCTTT.

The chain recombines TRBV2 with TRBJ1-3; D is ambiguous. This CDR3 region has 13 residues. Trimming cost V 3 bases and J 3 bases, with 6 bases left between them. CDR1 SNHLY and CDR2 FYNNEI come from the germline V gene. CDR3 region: CASSDGGGNTIYF. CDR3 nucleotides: TGTGCCAGCAGTGACGGAGGTGGAAACACCATATATTTT. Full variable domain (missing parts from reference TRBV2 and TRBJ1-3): EPEVTQTPSHQVTQMGQEVILRCVPISNHLYFYWYRQILGQKVEFLVSFYNNEISEKSEIFDDQFSVERPDGSNFTLKIRSTKLEDSAMYFCASSDGGGNTIYFGEGSWLTVV.